This T cell receptor beta chain derives from a study of cytomegalovirus exposure and HLA in healthy donors (dated by TCRdb to the late 2010s). Some background on the complete study: In an earlier analysis of some 610 of the donors, around 290 Gb of sequence data and 100 million or so unique TCR beta sequences from about 180 million T cells were reported. A few DR-DQ haplotypes were treated as single units for association and clustering because of strong linkage in the cohort. To study patterns of TCR occurrence, a later analysis re-analyzed previously published TCR beta repertoires from around 670 donors and added high-resolution HLA genotyping. Rather than drawing on any new phenotypic data, the later analysis identified candidate immune exposures from TCR beta sequences and the way those sequences occurred across donors. Every discovery cohort repertoire had been produced on one sequencing platform. The study aimed to test whether cataloging public T cell receptors could reveal signatures of past pathogen exposure. HLA typing included class I and class II loci at four-digit resolution. An early release that covered fewer than 800 HLA-typed donors contained around 300 gigabases of sequencing data and tens of millions of unique TCR sequences. The number of donors typed differed by locus, with 629-630 for A, B, C, DRB1 and DQB1, around 500 for DQA1, 600 to 610 for DPA1, and some 450 for DPB1. In an earlier analysis of 550 to 700 of the donors, high-throughput TCR beta sequencing was used to judge whether each TCR beta V gene segment behaved as functional or pseudogenic. To predict cytomegalovirus infection status, the study combined high-throughput TCR immunosequencing, statistical association of individual TCRs with disease status, and machine learning. The genetic ancestry cluster associated with self-reported Caucasian donors included roughly four fifths of the 398 genotyped donors. Among under 450 genotyped donors of the cohort, an average of approximately 230,000 unique TCR beta nucleotide sequences were sequenced per donor, 15% to 20% of them non-productive. In addition to the first cohort of 666 subjects, a separate validation cohort of 130 or so different subjects was used. Donor age, sex, ethnicity and CMV serostatus were collected together with the repertoire data. In a later genetic analysis, genome-wide SNP genotypes for about 55% of the roughly 670 donors were used, and that subset was treated as a discovery cohort. The study profiled the T cell repertoires of hundreds of subjects by immunosequencing and related them to cytomegalovirus serostatus. Broad study findings and their caveats: In an earlier analysis of around 600 of the donors, most TCR beta V segments were observed in productive rearrangements about 90% or about 30% of the time, broadly matching IMGT annotations. Seventeen rarely observed V segments, including chromosome 9 orphons, were excluded from the earlier analysis of approximately 500 of the donors because counts were too low. Across donors, most TCR sequences were observed very rarely, whereas some public TCRs were present in many individuals. A later analysis found that most CMV-associated TCR beta chains appeared HLA-restricted, with HLA associations seemingly driven largely by CMV exposure. This cohort had only TCR beta chains sequenced, and the lack of alpha or paired-chain data limited which features could be detected. A few of the identified cytomegalovirus-associated TCR beta chains were confirmed in vitro to be specific for cytomegalovirus antigens. According to the authors, the approach could potentially be generalized to other disease states and immunological phenotypes. The study listed 150 to 200 TCR beta chains as associated with cytomegalovirus. In a later analysis, more than 15,000 TCR beta sequences were associated with specific HLA alleles at a false discovery rate of 0.05. Linkage disequilibrium might explain the correlated functional status among segregating V segments, but an unknown experimental factor could not be excluded. Because HLA typing was missing for some donors at each locus, association tests included only the typed subset. A further reported finding was that TCR beta sequences accurately predicted the HLA-A and HLA-B alleles for most subjects in the first cohort. A cluster of highly shared sequence variants was judged likely to represent a technical artifact of the sequencing pipeline. Some IMGT-functional V segments, including TRBV6-2 and TRBV6-3, could not be distinguished by the 87-base-pair reads and were therefore excluded. In a later analysis, TCR association rates were found to vary across HLA loci, with the most associated TCRs seen for DRB1 alleles and the fewest for HLA-C alleles. In a later genetic analysis, a missense DCLRE1C variant was associated with V-gene and J-gene trimming of TCR beta chains, and the association was replicated in an independent cohort. When HLA alleles, especially DR and DQ, strongly co-occurred, TCR associations were difficult to assign to individual alleles. In a later genetic analysis, fewer N-insertions in productive TCRs were reported among donors in an Asian-associated ancestry cluster than the roughly 640-donor mean. Compared with equally common non-associated chains, HLA-associated TCR beta chains in a later analysis were more clonally expanded and had lower generation probabilities. For the cohort, immune exposure information was limited to CMV serostatus. Sequencing depth was assumed to be roughly uniform across donors in the presence/absence analyses, though that assumption may not hold. In a later analysis, several top co-occurrence clusters were reported to appear linked to parvovirus B19, influenza, CMV and Epstein-Barr virus. Cytomegalovirus status was reported to be diagnosed by the classifier with high specificity and sensitivity in both the original and validation cohorts.

The germline V gene sets CDR1 to MDHEN and CDR2 to SYDVKM. Here V drops 3 bases and J drops 10 bases, and the junction holds 9 bases not matched to any gene. Including cysteine and phenylalanine, the CDR3 has 15 amino acids. The CDR3 DNA has 45 bases and is translated from base 1. The library was made by the immunoSEQ multiplex PCR assay. For the multiplex PCR, a mixture combining 60 forward primers for TCR Vbeta segments and 13 reverse primers for TCR Jbeta segments was used. Amplification of the CDR3 region of rearranged TCR beta genes was performed with a multiplex PCR assay on genomic DNA. The amplified TCR beta libraries were sequenced on the Illumina HiSeq System as 87-base-pair reads. The study's processing was this. Across the 600 to 700 repertoires, a later analysis counted tens of millions of unique TCR beta chains, 9.5 million to 12 million of which were shared by at least two donors. Raw reads were error-corrected and collapsed into unique sequences by a nearest-neighbor algorithm in which closely related sequences were merged to remove PCR and sequencing errors. CDR3 sequences were aligned to IMGT reference sequences to assign V, D and J gene segments. For a sequence to be retained, a match of at least six nucleotides was required to both a V gene segment and a J gene segment. A rearrangement was called productive if the CDR3 had no stop codons and remained in frame with V and J, and every other rearrangement was called non-productive. CDR3 was defined by IMGT convention, running from the second conserved V-encoded cysteine to the conserved J-encoded phenylalanine. The earlier analysis of 587 of the donors excluded sequences that lacked an unambiguous match to a single V gene segment. In an earlier analysis of several hundred of the donors, V segments were called functional above 56.7% productive rearrangements and were called segregating when the between-donor standard deviation exceeded 5%. To diagnose cytomegalovirus status from the catalog of TCR beta chain sequences, a statistical classification framework was built. In a later analysis, TCR nucleotide sequences were compared against IMGT/GENE-DB human TR gene sequences so that V and J genes could be assigned. Using the TCRdist pipeline, a later analysis assigned CDR3 sequences along with most-parsimonious VDJ recombination scenarios. In a later analysis, every TCR beta chain was defined by the combination of its CDR3 amino acid sequence and its V-gene family, and reads without a unique V-gene family were dropped. In a later analysis, a few hundred highly shared, low-generation-probability nucleotide sequences were removed to address suspected cross-contamination and a sequencing artifact. A later analysis calculated a clonal expansion index for each public chain from normalized within-repertoire ranks of inferred template counts. In a later analysis, generation probabilities were computed using a VDJ recombination model fitted to out-of-frame rearrangements, and the results were checked against IGoR. In a later analysis, TCR-TCR, TCR-HLA and TCR-CMV co-occurrence was scored with hypergeometric tests, and a repertoire-size bias correction was applied to TCR pairs. A later analysis estimated false discovery rates by permuting HLA or CMV assignments 20 times. In a later analysis, co-occurring TCRs were grouped using DBSCAN, and TCRdist sequence similarity was added for clustering within HLA-allele-positive subsets. Co-occurrence clustering excluded repertoires with fewer than 30,000 or more than 120,000 public chains, plus five with anomalous nucleotide sharing. This immuneACCESS table, as held by TCRdb, lists in-frame sequences with V and J called but not all clones. Of the missing ones, under half trace to an unresolved V gene in checked studies; the others have no known cause. V, J and clone size reflect that table, while D and trimming were determined from the DNA. This sample lists tens of thousands of clones; around 91% were detected once. The ten largest clones add up to roughly an eighth of the sample.

A note on this clone: Its antigen is not yet known. Within one base of it there is no much larger clone, and no base qualities were kept.

The cohort comprised 666 healthy bone marrow donors. At the time of sampling, all cohort members were nominally healthy, though unrecorded immune exposures were likely present. The donor tested CMV seropositive and was one of the 289 seropositive cohort members. Each donor provided a peripheral blood sample, and peripheral blood mononuclear cells were used for TCR beta sequencing. The Qiagen DNeasy Blood Extraction Kit was used to extract genomic DNA from the blood cell samples. This TCR was recovered from a woman younger than 45 in good health and CMV-seropositive. The sequence links TRBV28 to TRBJ1-6, with 7 bases in between that match TRBD1. Sequenced sample: PBMCs. The nucleotides read TGTGCCAGCAGTTTGGTCGACAGGGCTAACTCACCCCTCCACTTT. This encodes CASSLVDRANSPLHF.